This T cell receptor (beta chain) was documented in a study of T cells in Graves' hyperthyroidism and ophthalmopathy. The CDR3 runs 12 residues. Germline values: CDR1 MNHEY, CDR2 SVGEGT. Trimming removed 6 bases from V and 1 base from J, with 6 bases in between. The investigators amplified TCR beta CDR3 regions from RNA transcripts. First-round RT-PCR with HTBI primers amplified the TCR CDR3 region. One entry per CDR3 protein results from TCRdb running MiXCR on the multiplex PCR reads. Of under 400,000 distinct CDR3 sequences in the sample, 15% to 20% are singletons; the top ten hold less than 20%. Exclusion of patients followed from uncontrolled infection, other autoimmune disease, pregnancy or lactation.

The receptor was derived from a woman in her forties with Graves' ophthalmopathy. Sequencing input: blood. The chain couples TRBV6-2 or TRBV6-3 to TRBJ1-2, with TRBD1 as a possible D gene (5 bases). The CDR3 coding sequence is TGTGCCAGCAGGACAGTTAACTATGGCTACACCTTC. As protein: CASRTVNYGYTF.